This T cell receptor (beta chain) was observed in a study of vaccination effects on CD4 cells after COVID-19. For the study at large: Post-vaccination samples were obtained at early and late time points from a few convalescent patients.

The method was immunoSEQ multiplex PCR; TCRdb's version includes in-frame clones alone and lacks a portion of them. This table has 14,000 or so clones, around 80% appearing once. After expansion with viral peptide pools in the ViraFEST assay, antigen-specific CD4+ T cells were sequenced. The authors isolated CD4+ T cells after approximately 9 days of culture. Their SARS-CoV-2 infection, verified by PCR, occurred between March and December 2020. Two doses of BNT162b2 or mRNA-1273 vaccine were administered to participants. Half of the medium was exchanged for IL-2 medium on both days 3 and 7. Note on this clone: Its antigen is unidentified.

Study outcomes and limitations: Infection- and vaccine-induced clones contracted markedly late after vaccination. Newly vaccine-induced clones made up most of the convalescents' post-vaccine spike-reactive clones.

This CDR3 has 15 amino acids. CDR1 SGHNT and CDR2 YYREEE come from the germline V gene (reference sequence). Trimming removed 2 bases at V and 0 bases at J, with 11 bases between. The sequencing here drew on CD4+ T cells from PBMCs cultured with SARS-CoV-2 spike peptides, taken after COVID-19 vaccination. The chain couples TRBV5-4 to TRBJ1-1; D uncertain. This receptor was obtained from a human donor who had a prior SARS-CoV-2 infection. CDR3 in DNA: TGTGCCAGCAGCTTCGGAGGGCCTATGAACACTGAAGCTTTCTTT. Its protein is CASSFGGPMNTEAFF. The full variable domain, rest sourced from reference TRBV5-4 and TRBJ1-1, is ETGVTQSPTHLIKTRGQQVTLRCSSQSGHNTVSWYQQALGQGPQFIFQYYREEENGRGNFPPRFSGLQFPNYSSELNVNALELDDSALYLCASSFGGPMNTEAFFGQGTRLTVV.